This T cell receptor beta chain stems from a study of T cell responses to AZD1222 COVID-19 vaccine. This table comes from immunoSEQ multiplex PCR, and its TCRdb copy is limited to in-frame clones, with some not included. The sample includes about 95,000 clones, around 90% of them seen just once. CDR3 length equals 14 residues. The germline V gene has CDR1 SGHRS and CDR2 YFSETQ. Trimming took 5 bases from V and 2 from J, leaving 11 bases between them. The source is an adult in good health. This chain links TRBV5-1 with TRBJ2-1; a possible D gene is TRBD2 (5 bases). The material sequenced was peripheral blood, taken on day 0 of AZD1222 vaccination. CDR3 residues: CASRVANPYNEQFF. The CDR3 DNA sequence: TGCGCCAGCAGGGTAGCGAACCCCTACAATGAGCAGTTCTTC.